This is a list of T cell receptor beta chains from one sample in a study of T-cell reconstitution after alpha-beta-depleted transplantation in children. TCRdb used MiXCR to reprocess the PCR reads, holding one entry per CDR3 protein. The sample has about 200,000 distinct CDR3 sequences; roughly 7% are singletons. The sequencing here drew on PBMCs, taken before TCRalphabeta/CD19-depleted stem cell transplant. The origin of the receptors is a boy aged 2 to 10 with acute lymphoblastic leukemia, due to receive a stem cell transplant. The CDR3 runs from the conserved cysteine through the conserved F or W. D genes are given only for firm matches. Size is stated for part of the rows, as once, few or many counts, or as a class when the clone is expanded.

J gene: TRBJ1-4; V gene: TRBV5-1; clone size: many; CDR3 length: 14; D gene: TRBD1; CDR3 protein: CASSFTGENEKLFF; CDR3 DNA: TGCGCCAGCAGCTTTACAGGGGAAAATGAAAAACTGTTTTTT
J gene: TRBJ2-3; V gene: TRBV20-1; clone size: many; CDR3 length: 15; D gene: TRBD1; CDR3 protein: CSASRTGGFTDTQYF; CDR3 DNA: TGCAGTGCTAGCAGAACAGGGGGCTTCACAGATACGCAGTATTTT
J gene: TRBJ2-3; V gene: TRBV10-2; clone size: many; CDR3 length: 15; D gene: TRBD1; CDR3 protein: CASVPGQGIADTQYF; CDR3 DNA: TGCGCCAGCGTCCCGGGACAGGGGATCGCAGATACGCAGTATTTT
J gene: TRBJ1-1; V gene: TRBV7-8; clone size: many; CDR3 length: 16; D gene: .; CDR3 protein: CASSLHREKRDTEAFF; CDR3 DNA: TGTGCCAGCAGCTTACACAGGGAAAAAAGGGACACTGAAGCTTTCTTT
J gene: TRBJ2-3; V gene: TRBV20-1; clone size: many; CDR3 length: 15; D gene: .; CDR3 protein: CSASTGDASTDTQYF; CDR3 DNA: TGCAGTGCTAGTACCGGGGATGCCAGCACAGATACGCAGTATTTT
J gene: TRBJ2-2; V gene: TRBV12-3/TRBV12-4; clone size: many; CDR3 length: 17; D gene: TRBD2; CDR3 protein: CASSLLPGLANPGELFF; CDR3 DNA: TGTGCCAGCAGTTTGCTACCGGGACTAGCGAATCCCGGGGAGCTGTTTTTT
J gene: TRBJ2-1; V gene: TRBV11-2; clone size: few; CDR3 length: 16; D gene: .; CDR3 protein: CASSYLGGASYNEQFF; CDR3 DNA: TGTGCCAGCAGCTATTTAGGGGGGGCCTCCTACAATGAGCAGTTCTTC
J gene: TRBJ1-1; V gene: TRBV11-2; clone size: many; CDR3 length: 16; D gene: TRBD1; CDR3 protein: CASSPRQGRPNTEAFF; CDR3 DNA: TGTGCCAGCAGCCCGAGACAGGGACGCCCGAACACTGAAGCTTTCTTT
J gene: TRBJ1-6; V gene: TRBV27; clone size: many; CDR3 length: 13; D gene: TRBD1; CDR3 protein: CATATGYNSPLHF; CDR3 DNA: TGTGCCACCGCGACAGGGTATAATTCACCCCTCCACTTT
J gene: TRBJ1-5; V gene: TRBV20-1; clone size: many; CDR3 length: 14; D gene: .; CDR3 protein: CSAIDRNSNQPQHF; CDR3 DNA: TGCAGTGCTATAGACAGGAATAGCAATCAGCCCCAGCATTTT
J gene: TRBJ2-3; V gene: TRBV28; clone size: many; CDR3 length: 13; D gene: .; CDR3 protein: CASSPGGPDTQYF; CDR3 DNA: TGTGCCAGCAGTCCGGGGGGCCCAGATACGCAGTATTTT
J gene: TRBJ2-7; V gene: TRBV4-3; clone size: few; CDR3 length: 16; D gene: TRBD2; CDR3 protein: CASSQGRAGGAYEQYF; CDR3 DNA: TGCGCCAGCAGCCAAGGTCGAGCGGGAGGGGCCTACGAGCAGTACTTC
J gene: TRBJ2-7; V gene: TRBV27; clone size: many; CDR3 length: 14; D gene: TRBD1; CDR3 protein: CASSLYGQGVEQYF; CDR3 DNA: TGTGCCAGCAGTTTATACGGGCAGGGGGTAGAGCAGTACTTC
J gene: TRBJ2-5; V gene: TRBV11-2; clone size: few; CDR3 length: 14; D gene: .; CDR3 protein: CASSKGAWRETQYF; CDR3 DNA: TGTGCCAGCAGCAAAGGGGCCTGGCGGGAGACCCAGTACTTC
J gene: TRBJ2-3; V gene: TRBV7-2; clone size: .; CDR3 length: 15; D gene: TRBD1; CDR3 protein: CASSLVRGRTDTQYF; CDR3 DNA: TGTGCCAGCAGCTTAGTCAGGGGGCGTACAGATACGCAGTATTTT
J gene: TRBJ2-1; V gene: TRBV7-2; clone size: many; CDR3 length: 12; D gene: TRBD2; CDR3 protein: CASSRGGNEQFF; CDR3 DNA: TGTGCCAGCAGCCGCGGGGGCAATGAGCAGTTCTTC
J gene: TRBJ2-3; V gene: TRBV7-2; clone size: many; CDR3 length: 15; D gene: TRBD2; CDR3 protein: CASSPSGGRPDTQYF; CDR3 DNA: TGTGCCAGCAGCCCTAGCGGGGGCCGCCCGGATACGCAGTATTTT
J gene: TRBJ2-7; V gene: TRBV11-2; clone size: many; CDR3 length: 15; D gene: .; CDR3 protein: CASSLQRQGSYEQYF; CDR3 DNA: TGTGCCAGCAGCTTACAACGGCAGGGGAGTTACGAGCAGTACTTC
J gene: TRBJ2-3; V gene: TRBV11-3; clone size: .; CDR3 length: 12; D gene: .; CDR3 protein: CASRRNTDTQYF; CDR3 DNA: TGTGCCAGCAGGAGAAATACAGATACGCAGTATTTT
J gene: TRBJ2-5; V gene: TRBV6-5; clone size: many; CDR3 length: 16; D gene: .; CDR3 protein: CASSYSSFPDQETQYF; CDR3 DNA: TGTGCCAGCAGTTACTCGAGTTTTCCAGACCAAGAGACCCAGTACTTC
J gene: TRBJ2-2; V gene: TRBV27; clone size: many; CDR3 length: 12; D gene: .; CDR3 protein: CASSLVGEGLFF; CDR3 DNA: TGTGCCAGCAGTTTAGTAGGAGAGGGGCTGTTTTTT
J gene: TRBJ2-1; V gene: TRBV29-1; clone size: many; CDR3 length: 15; D gene: TRBD2; CDR3 protein: CSVELLAGEINEQFF; CDR3 DNA: TGCAGCGTTGAGCTACTAGCGGGGGAGATCAATGAGCAGTTCTTC
J gene: TRBJ1-3; V gene: TRBV28; clone size: many; CDR3 length: 15; D gene: .; CDR3 protein: CASTKGGFSGNTIYF; CDR3 DNA: TGTGCCAGCACCAAAGGTGGTTTCTCTGGAAACACCATATATTTT
J gene: TRBJ2-2; V gene: TRBV12-3/TRBV12-4; clone size: few; CDR3 length: 15; D gene: TRBD2; CDR3 protein: CASSRTSGGTGELFF; CDR3 DNA: TGTGCCAGCAGCCGGACTAGCGGGGGCACCGGGGAGCTGTTTTTT
J gene: TRBJ2-2; V gene: TRBV2; clone size: many; CDR3 length: 13; D gene: .; CDR3 protein: CASSGWGGGELFF; CDR3 DNA: TGTGCCAGCAGTGGTTGGGGCGGCGGGGAGCTGTTTTTT
J gene: TRBJ2-5; V gene: TRBV30; clone size: few; CDR3 length: 11; D gene: .; CDR3 protein: CAWRLGETQYF; CDR3 DNA: TGTGCCTGGAGACTAGGGGAGACCCAGTACTTC
J gene: TRBJ2-2; V gene: TRBV11-2; clone size: .; CDR3 length: 18; D gene: TRBD2; CDR3 protein: CASSPGRASGRKVGELFF; CDR3 DNA: TGTGCCAGCAGCCCTGGGCGGGCGAGCGGGAGAAAGGTCGGGGAGCTGTTTTTT
J gene: TRBJ2-1; V gene: TRBV12-3/TRBV12-4; clone size: many; CDR3 length: 16; D gene: TRBD2; CDR3 protein: CASSTREGRYWDEQFF; CDR3 DNA: TGTGCCAGCAGCACTCGGGAGGGCCGGTACTGGGATGAGCAGTTCTTC
J gene: TRBJ1-1; V gene: TRBV7-2; clone size: few; CDR3 length: 14; D gene: .; CDR3 protein: CASSWVERDTEAFF; CDR3 DNA: TGTGCCAGCAGCTGGGTCGAGAGGGACACTGAAGCTTTCTTT
J gene: TRBJ2-7; V gene: TRBV7-9; clone size: few; CDR3 length: 15; D gene: TRBD2; CDR3 protein: CASSSGTSGADEQYF; CDR3 DNA: TGTGCCAGCAGCTCCGGGACTAGTGGTGCGGACGAGCAGTACTTC
J gene: TRBJ1-6; V gene: TRBV27; clone size: many; CDR3 length: 13; D gene: .; CDR3 protein: CATKSSYNSPLHF; CDR3 DNA: TGTGCGACTAAGAGCTCCTATAATTCACCCCTCCACTTT
J gene: TRBJ2-3; V gene: TRBV28; clone size: many; CDR3 length: 17; D gene: .; CDR3 protein: CASSLASVTISTDTQYF; CDR3 DNA: TGTGCCAGCAGCCTTGCGTCCGTAACTATTAGCACAGATACGCAGTATTTT